This entry describes one T cell receptor (beta chain). These data belong to a study of blood T cell repertoires in COVID-19. Overall study: Whether acute or convalescent, the COVID-19 samples came from the United States, Italy and Spain. PBMCs, B-cell-depleted T cells, or T cells were the source of the cDNA or gDNA that made up the material.

Study processing details: Estimated nucleated cell counts came from reference gene primer amplification. Produced via immunoSEQ multiplex PCR; TCRdb's table is partial and in-frame only. V, J and clone size are taken as reported in that table, and D and trimming were inferred from the DNA itself. The profile covers about 150,000 clones, with approximately 88% appearing a single time and less than 2.5% taken by the ten largest. Losses at the gene ends were 4 bases for V and 4 bases for J; bases not matched to a gene: 3. In germline, CDR1 is SGHRS, CDR2 YFSETQ. This CDR3 is built from 13 residues. Sequencing used peripheral blood. The rearrangement joins TRBV5-1 to TRBJ2-5, with TRBD2 identical over 8 bases. The sequence came from a man aged 70-80 years with acute or convalescent COVID-19. Here the CDR3 reads CASSPGGLETQYF. The CDR3, as DNA: TGCGCCAGCAGCCCGGGAGGGCTAGAGACCCAGTACTTC.